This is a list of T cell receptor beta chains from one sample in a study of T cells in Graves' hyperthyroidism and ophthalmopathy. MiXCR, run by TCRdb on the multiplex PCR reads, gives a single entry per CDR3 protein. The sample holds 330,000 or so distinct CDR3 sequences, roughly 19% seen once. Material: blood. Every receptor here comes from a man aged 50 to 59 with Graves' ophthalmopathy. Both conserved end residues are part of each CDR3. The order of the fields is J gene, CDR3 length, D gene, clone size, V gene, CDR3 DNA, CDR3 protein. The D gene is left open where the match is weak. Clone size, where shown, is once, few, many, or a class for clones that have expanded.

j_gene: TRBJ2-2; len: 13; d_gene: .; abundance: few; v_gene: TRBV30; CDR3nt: TGTGCCTGGAGTGTACAAAGGGCCGGGGAGCTGTTTTTT; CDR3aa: CAWSVQRAGELFF
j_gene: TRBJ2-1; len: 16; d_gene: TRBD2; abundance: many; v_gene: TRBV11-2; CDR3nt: TGTGCCAGCAGCCACCCAGGGCGGGAGGCCGGCGATGAGCAGTTCTTC; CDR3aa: CASSHPGREAGDEQFF
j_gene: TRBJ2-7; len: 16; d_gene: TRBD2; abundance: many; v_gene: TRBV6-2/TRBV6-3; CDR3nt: TGTGCCAGCAGTCGTCGGACTAGCGGGAGAATATGGGAGCAGTACTTC; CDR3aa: CASSRRTSGRIWEQYF
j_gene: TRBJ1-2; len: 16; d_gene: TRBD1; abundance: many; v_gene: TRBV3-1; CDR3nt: TGTGCCAGCAGCCAAGGTTGGGACAGGGACACTTATGGCTACACCTTC; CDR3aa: CASSQGWDRDTYGYTF
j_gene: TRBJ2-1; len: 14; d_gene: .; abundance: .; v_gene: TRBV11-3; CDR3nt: TGTGCCAGCAGCTTAGGGGGGCGCTACAATGAGCAGTTCTTC; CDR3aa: CASSLGGRYNEQFF
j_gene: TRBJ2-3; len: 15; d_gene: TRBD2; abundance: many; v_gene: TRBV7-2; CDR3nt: TGTGCCAGCAGCTTTACTAGCGGGAGGATCGATACGCAGTATTTT; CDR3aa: CASSFTSGRIDTQYF
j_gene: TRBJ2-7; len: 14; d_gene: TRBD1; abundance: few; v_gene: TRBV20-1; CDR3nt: TGCAGTTCTAGACCCCGGGACAGGTATTACGAGCAGTACTTC; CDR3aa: CSSRPRDRYYEQYF
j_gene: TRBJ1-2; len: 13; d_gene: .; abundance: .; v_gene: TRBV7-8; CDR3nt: TGTGCCAGCAGCTCGACTAGGGCGGAGGGCTACACCTTC; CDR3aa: CASSSTRAEGYTF
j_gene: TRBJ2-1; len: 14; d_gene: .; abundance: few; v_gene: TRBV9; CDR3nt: TGTGCCAGCAGCGTAGACCAGGTTAGAAATGAGCAGTTCTTC; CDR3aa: CASSVDQVRNEQFF
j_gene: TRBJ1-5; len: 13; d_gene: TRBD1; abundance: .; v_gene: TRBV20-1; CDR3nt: TGCAGTGGCAGGACAGGAGGCAATCAGCCCCAGCATTTT; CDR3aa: CSGRTGGNQPQHF
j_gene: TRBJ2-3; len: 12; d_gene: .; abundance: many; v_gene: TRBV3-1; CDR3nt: TGTGCCAGCAGCCAAGTGAGCGATACGCAGTATTTT; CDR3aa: CASSQVSDTQYF
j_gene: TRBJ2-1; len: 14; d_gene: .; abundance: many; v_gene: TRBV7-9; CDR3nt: TGTGCCAGCAGCTTAGCCGGGACACGGAATGAGCAGTTCTTC; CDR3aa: CASSLAGTRNEQFF
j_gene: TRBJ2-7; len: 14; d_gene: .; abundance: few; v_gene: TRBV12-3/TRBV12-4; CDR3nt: TGTGCCAGCAGTTTCGGTAGCCTTGCCTACGAGCAGTACTTC; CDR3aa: CASSFGSLAYEQYF
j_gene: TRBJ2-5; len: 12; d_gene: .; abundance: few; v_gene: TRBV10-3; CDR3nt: TGTGCCATCAGCCCGACAGCAGAGACCCAGTACTTC; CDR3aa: CAISPTAETQYF
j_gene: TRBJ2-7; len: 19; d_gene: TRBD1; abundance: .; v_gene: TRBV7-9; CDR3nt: TGTGCCAGCAGCTTAGACAACCCCATGGACAGGGGGAGGTATTGGGAGCAGTACTTC; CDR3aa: CASSLDNPMDRGRYWEQYF
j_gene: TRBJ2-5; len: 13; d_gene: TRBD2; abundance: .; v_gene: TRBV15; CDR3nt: TGTGCCACCAGCAGAGGGGAGGGGGAGACCCAGTACTTC; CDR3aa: CATSRGEGETQYF
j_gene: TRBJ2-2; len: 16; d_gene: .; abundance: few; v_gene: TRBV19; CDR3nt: TGTGCCAGTAGTATAGCGCGGCAAAGGTCTACCGGGGAGCTGTTTTTT; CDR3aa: CASSIARQRSTGELFF
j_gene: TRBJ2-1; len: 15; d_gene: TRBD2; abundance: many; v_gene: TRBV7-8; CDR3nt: TGTGCCAGCAGCTTACGACTAGCGGGTTCCAATGAGCAGTTCTTC; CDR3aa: CASSLRLAGSNEQFF
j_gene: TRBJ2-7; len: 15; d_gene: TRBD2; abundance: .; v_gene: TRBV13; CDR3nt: TGTGCCAGCAGCCCCCCCACTAGCGGTTCCTACGAGCAGTACTTC; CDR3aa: CASSPPTSGSYEQYF
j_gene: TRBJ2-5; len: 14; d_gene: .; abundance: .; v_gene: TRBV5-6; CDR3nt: TGTGCCAGCAGCTCTGGGTTCCTCCAAGAGACCCAGTACTTC; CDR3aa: CASSSGFLQETQYF
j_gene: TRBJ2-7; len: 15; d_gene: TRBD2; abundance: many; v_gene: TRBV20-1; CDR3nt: TGCAGTGCACCAGACCGGAGGACTAGCAGCTACGAGCAGTACTTC; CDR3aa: CSAPDRRTSSYEQYF
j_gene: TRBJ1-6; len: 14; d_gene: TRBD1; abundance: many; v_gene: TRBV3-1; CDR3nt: TGTGCCAGCTCTACCGGGACAGCTAATTCACCCCTCCACTTT; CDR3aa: CASSTGTANSPLHF
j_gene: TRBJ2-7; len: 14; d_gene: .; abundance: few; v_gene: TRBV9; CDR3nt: TGTGCCAGCAGCGTAAGTGGGGGGGCAGACGAGCAGTACTTC; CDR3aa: CASSVSGGADEQYF
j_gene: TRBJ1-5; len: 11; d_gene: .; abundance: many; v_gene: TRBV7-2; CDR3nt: TGTGCCAGCAGCTCGGGAGTGCCCCAGCATTTT; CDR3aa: CASSSGVPQHF
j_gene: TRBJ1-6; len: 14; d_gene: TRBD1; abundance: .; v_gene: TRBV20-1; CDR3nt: TGCAGTGCTCCGCAACCGGGACAGGGAGCACCCCTCCACTTT; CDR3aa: CSAPQPGQGAPLHF
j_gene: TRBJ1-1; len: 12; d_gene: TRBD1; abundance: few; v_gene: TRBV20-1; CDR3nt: TGCAGTGCGGGACAGGGAGGCACTGAAGCTTTCTTT; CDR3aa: CSAGQGGTEAFF
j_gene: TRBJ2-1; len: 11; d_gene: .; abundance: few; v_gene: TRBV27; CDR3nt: TGTGCCAGTGCTCTAGACAATGAGCAGTTCTTC; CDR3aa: CASALDNEQFF
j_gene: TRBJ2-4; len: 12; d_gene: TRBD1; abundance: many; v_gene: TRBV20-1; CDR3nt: TGCAGTGCCATAACGACAGGGACCATTCAGTACTTC; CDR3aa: CSAITTGTIQYF
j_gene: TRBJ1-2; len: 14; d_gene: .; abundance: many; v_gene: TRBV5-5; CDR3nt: TGTGCCAGCAGCTTGGCCCCGAGGAACTATGGCTACACCTTC; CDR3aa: CASSLAPRNYGYTF